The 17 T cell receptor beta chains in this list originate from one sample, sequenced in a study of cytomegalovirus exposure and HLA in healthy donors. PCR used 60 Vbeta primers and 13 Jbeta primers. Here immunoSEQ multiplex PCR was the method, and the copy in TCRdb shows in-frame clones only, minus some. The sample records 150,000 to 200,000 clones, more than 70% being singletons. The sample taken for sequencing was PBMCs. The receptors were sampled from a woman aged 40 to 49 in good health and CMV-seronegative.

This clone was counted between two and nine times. CDR3 DNA: TGTGCCAGCAGCCCATTGATATCGACGAGGAAGACCCAGTACTTC. Encoded protein: CASSPLISTRKTQYF. The chain couples TRBV7-8 to TRBJ2-5, with D hard to call. Germline assignment: CDR1 SGHVS and CDR2 FQNEAQ. V shed 5 bases and J shed 6 bases, with 19 bases lying between them. This CDR3 contains 15 residues.

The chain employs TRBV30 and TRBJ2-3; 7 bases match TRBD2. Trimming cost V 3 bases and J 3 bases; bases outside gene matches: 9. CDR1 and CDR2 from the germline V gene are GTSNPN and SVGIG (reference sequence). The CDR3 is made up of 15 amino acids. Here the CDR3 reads CAWRWGGAITDTQYF. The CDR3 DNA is TGTGCCTGGAGGTGGGGGGGAGCAATAACAGATACGCAGTATTTT.

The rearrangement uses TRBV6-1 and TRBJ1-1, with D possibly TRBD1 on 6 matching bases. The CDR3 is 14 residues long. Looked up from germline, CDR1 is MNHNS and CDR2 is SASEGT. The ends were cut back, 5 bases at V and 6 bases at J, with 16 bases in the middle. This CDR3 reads CASSSLDRRSEAFF. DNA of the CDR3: TGTGCCAGCAGTTCTCTTGACAGGCGCTCTGAAGCTTTCTTT.

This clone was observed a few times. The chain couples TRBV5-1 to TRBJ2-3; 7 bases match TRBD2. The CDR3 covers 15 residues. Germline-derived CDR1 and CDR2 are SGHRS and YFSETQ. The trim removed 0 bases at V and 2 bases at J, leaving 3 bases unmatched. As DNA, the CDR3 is TGCGCCAGCAGCTTGGCTAGCGGATTCACAGATACGCAGTATTTT. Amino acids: CASSLASGFTDTQYF.

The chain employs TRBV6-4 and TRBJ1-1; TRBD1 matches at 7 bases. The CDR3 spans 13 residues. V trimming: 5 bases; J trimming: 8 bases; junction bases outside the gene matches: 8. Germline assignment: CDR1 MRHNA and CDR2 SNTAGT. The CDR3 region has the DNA TGTGCCAGCAGTACTTTTACAGGGGCGGAAGCTTTCTTT. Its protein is CASSTFTGAEAFF.

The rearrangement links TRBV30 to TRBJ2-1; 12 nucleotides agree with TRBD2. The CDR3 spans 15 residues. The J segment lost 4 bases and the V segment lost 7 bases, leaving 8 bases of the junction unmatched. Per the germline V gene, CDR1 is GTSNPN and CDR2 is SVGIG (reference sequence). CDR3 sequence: CALTSGSAFYNEQFF. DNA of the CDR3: TGTGCCTTGACTAGCGGGAGCGCCTTTTACAATGAGCAGTTCTTC.

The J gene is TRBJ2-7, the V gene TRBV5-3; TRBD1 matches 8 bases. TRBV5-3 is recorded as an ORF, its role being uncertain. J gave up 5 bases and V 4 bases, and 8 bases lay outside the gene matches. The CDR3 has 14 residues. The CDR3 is CARSGRQGPNEQYF. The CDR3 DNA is TGTGCCAGAAGCGGTCGACAGGGGCCTAACGAGCAGTACTTC.

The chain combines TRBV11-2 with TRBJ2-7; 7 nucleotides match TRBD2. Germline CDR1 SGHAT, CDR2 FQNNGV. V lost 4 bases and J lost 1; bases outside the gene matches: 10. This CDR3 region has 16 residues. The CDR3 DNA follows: TGTGCCAGCAGCTGGGGGGTGAGCGGGACTTCCTACGAGCAGTACGTC. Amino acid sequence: CASSWGVSGTSYEQYV.

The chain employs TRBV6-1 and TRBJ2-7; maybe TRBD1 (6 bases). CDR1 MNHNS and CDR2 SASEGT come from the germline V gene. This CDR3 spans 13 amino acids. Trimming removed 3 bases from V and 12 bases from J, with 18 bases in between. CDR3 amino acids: CASSDTRGSSPYV. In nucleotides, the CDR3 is TGTGCCAGCAGTGATACCAGGGGCTCGAGCCCGTACGTC.

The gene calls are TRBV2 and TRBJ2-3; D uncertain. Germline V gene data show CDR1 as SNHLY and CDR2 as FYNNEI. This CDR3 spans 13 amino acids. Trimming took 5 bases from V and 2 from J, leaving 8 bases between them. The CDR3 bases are TGTGCCAGCAGTCGAGCCGTCACAGATACGCAGTATTTT. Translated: CASSRAVTDTQYF.

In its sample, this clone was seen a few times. CDR3 residues: CASSYPQGGETQHF. The CDR3, as DNA: TGTGCCAGCAGTTACCCGCAAGGGGGCGAGACCCAGCATTTT. The chain combines TRBV6-5 with TRBJ1-5; 7 bases agree with TRBD1. CDR3 length equals 14 residues. Trimming cost V 2 bases and J 11 bases; bases outside gene matches: 9. The germline V gene encodes CDR1 MNHEY and CDR2 SVGAGI.

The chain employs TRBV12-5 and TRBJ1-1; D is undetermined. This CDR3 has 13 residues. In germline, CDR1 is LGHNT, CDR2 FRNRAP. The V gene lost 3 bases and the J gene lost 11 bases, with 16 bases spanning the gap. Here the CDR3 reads CASGFSGTGGAFF. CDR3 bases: TGTGCTAGTGGTTTCTCCGGTACGGGTGGGGCTTTCTTT.

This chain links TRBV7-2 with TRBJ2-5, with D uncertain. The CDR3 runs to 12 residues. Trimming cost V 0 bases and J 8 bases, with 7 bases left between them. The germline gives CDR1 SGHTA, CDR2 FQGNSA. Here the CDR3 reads CASSLAFQTQYF. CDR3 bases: TGTGCCAGCAGCTTAGCGTTTCAAACCCAGTACTTC.

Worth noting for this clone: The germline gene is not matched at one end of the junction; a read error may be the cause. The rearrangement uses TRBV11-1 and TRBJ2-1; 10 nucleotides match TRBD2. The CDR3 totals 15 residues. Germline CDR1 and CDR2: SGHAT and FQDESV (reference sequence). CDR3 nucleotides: TGTGCCAGCAGCCTAGCGGGAGCTTCTCGCAATGAGCAGTTCTTC. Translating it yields CASSLAGASRNEQFF.

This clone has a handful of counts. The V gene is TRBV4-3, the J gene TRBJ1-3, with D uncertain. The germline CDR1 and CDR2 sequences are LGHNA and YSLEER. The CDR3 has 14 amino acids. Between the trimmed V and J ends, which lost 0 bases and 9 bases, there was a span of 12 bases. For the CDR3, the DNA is TGCGCCAGCAGCCAAGATCCCCGGTCGGGCACCATATATTTT. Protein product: CASSQDPRSGTIYF.

The CDR3 is CASSSAGAEAFF. The CDR3 coding sequence is TGTGCCAGCTCTAGTGCGGGGGCCGAAGCTTTCTTT. The rearrangement links TRBV6-5 to TRBJ1-1; TRBD1 is a possible D gene (6 bases). V gave up 8 bases and J gave up 8 bases, with 15 bases separating them. The CDR3 is 12 residues long. Per germline, CDR1 MNHEY and CDR2 SVGAGI.

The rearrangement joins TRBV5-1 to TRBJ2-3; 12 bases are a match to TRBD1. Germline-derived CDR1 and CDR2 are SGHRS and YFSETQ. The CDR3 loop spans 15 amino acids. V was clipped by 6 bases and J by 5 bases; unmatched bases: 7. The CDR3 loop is CASIPGTGGRDTQYF. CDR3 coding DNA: TGCGCCAGCATCCCAGGGACAGGGGGCAGAGATACGCAGTATTTT. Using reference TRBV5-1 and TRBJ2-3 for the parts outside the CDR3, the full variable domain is KAGVTQTPRYLIKTRGQQVTLSCSPISGHRSVSWYQQTPGQGLQFLFEYFSETQRNKGNFPGRFSGRQFSNSRSEMNVSTLELGDSALYLCASIPGTGGRDTQYFGPGTRLTVL.